These 9 T cell receptor beta chains originate from one sample sequenced in a study of shared clonotypes between healthy human individuals. Sequencing used immunoSEQ multiplex PCR; TCRdb keeps in-frame clones, though not all of them. The data show over 800,000 clones, approximately 92% seen once. Terminally differentiated effector memory CD45RA+ cells were excluded by CCR7 positive selection of CD45RO-negative cells. The source material was naive CD8+ T cells sorted from blood. The receptors stem from a man younger than 45 in good health.

The chain's CDR3 is CASSRPSGYEQYF. In DNA form, the CDR3 reads TGTGCCAGCAGCCGTCCTAGCGGCTACGAGCAGTACTTC. The J gene is TRBJ2-7, the V gene TRBV7-2, with 7 bases lining up with TRBD2. Germline V gene lookup returns CDR1 SGHTA and CDR2 FQGNSA. Trimming cost V 5 bases and J 3 bases; bases outside gene matches: 4. This CDR3 has 13 amino acids.

The chain links TRBV6-1 to TRBJ2-3, with D possibly TRBD2 on 5 matching bases. Trimming stripped 1 base from V and 3 bases from J, with 11 bases between. CDR1 and CDR2 from the germline V gene are MNHNS and SASEGT. CDR3 size: 15 residues. CDR3 DNA: TGTGCCAGCAGTGAAGACGGGATCCTAACAGATACGCAGTATTTT. Translating it yields CASSEDGILTDTQYF.

This clone has more than one count but fewer than ten. This chain uses TRBV5-6 with TRBJ2-6; D is undetermined. Germline V gene data show CDR1 as SGHDT and CDR2 as YYEEEE. The germline V and J ends were trimmed by 4 bases and 0 bases, with 14 bases remaining between them. This CDR3 has 17 residues. CDR3 bases: TGTGCCAGCAGCCACACTACCGGCCACTCTGGGGCCAACGTCCTGACTTTC. Translation: CASSHTTGHSGANVLTF.

The CDR3: CASSQVPSGEFTYEQYF. The CDR3 DNA sequence: TGCGCCAGCAGCCAAGTTCCATCGGGCGAGTTCACCTACGAGCAGTACTTC. The V call is TRBV4-1, the J call TRBJ2-7; D unclear. With 1 base removed from V and 2 bases from J, the gap between germline ends came to 18 bases. The CDR3 length is 17 residues. Germline V gene lookup returns CDR1 MGHRA and CDR2 YSYEKL.

CDR3 loop: CASSELSRGASEKLFF. CDR3 nucleotide sequence: TGTGCCAGCAGTGAATTGTCTCGAGGGGCGAGTGAAAAACTGTTTTTT. The rearrangement links TRBV25-1 to TRBJ1-4, with a possible D match to TRBD1 (5 bases). V was pared by 1 base and J by 7 bases, with 16 bases between. The CDR3 extends over 16 amino acids. Germline CDR1 MGHDK, CDR2 SYGVNS.

The CDR3 sequence: CASSSDRDDTDTQYF. For the CDR3, the DNA is TGTGCCAGCAGCTCGGACAGGGATGACACAGATACGCAGTATTTT. The chain carries TRBV11-2 and TRBJ2-3; 8 bases map to TRBD1. CDR3 size: 15 residues. Germline assignment: CDR1 SGHAT and CDR2 FQNNGV. The V gene end was trimmed by 4 bases and the J gene end by 2 bases; junction bases not matched to a gene: 5.

Comments on this clone: The same CDR3 can be traced to other DNA sequences in this sample. The chain employs TRBV6-5 and TRBJ2-2; TRBD1 matches 11 bases. This CDR3 region has 15 residues. The V gene's germline CDR1 is MNHEY and CDR2 SVGAGI. Unmatched junction bases numbered 1, after V lost 2 bases and J lost 5 bases. The CDR3 loop reads CASSYGTGGTGELFF. CDR3 in DNA: TGTGCCAGCAGTTACGGGACAGGGGGGACCGGGGAGCTGTTTTTT.

V usage is TRBV11-2 and J usage is TRBJ2-3, with 7 bases lining up with TRBD1. This CDR3 contains 15 residues. The J segment lost 6 bases and the V segment lost 5 bases, leaving 11 bases of the junction unmatched. Germline assignment: CDR1 SGHAT and CDR2 FQNNGV. CDR3 bases: TGTGCCAGCAGCGTGACAGGGAGCGTAGCCGATACGCAGTATTTT. It encodes CASSVTGSVADTQYF.

The V gene is TRBV15, the J gene TRBJ2-1; 13 bases are a match to TRBD2. CDR1 is LNHNV and CDR2 is YYDKDF in the germline V gene (reference sequence). This CDR3 has 17 amino acids. V shed 1 base, J shed 4 bases, and the junction held 4 bases outside the gene matches. The DNA of the CDR3 is TGTGCCACCAGCAGAGTAGGGACTAGCGGGATATACAATGAGCAGTTCTTC. Its translation: CATSRVGTSGIYNEQFF.